Listed below are T cell receptor beta chains from one sample, sequenced in a study of long-term antiretroviral therapy in people with HIV. Produced via immunoSEQ multiplex PCR; TCRdb's table is partial and in-frame only. The table shows more than 10,000 clones, with approximately 80% occurring only once. The specimen comprised unsorted PBMCs, sampled 0.5 years before starting antiretroviral therapy. All receptors derive from a woman in her 40s with HIV. The CDR3 runs from the conserved cysteine through the conserved F or W. D genes are given only for firm matches. Rows may omit the clone size; those that give it use once, few, many or a size class.

J,D,size,V,CDR3,DNA
TRBJ2-7,.,.,TRBV4-2,CASSQEDRSPYEQYF,TGTGCCAGCAGCCAAGAAGACAGGAGCCCCTACGAGCAGTACTTC
TRBJ1-1,.,.,TRBV6-4,CASSDSSRGTEAFF,TGTGCCAGCAGTGACTCGAGTCGGGGCACTGAAGCTTTCTTT
TRBJ1-2,TRBD1,few,TRBV10-3,CAISRGPDDYGYTF,TGTGCCATCAGCAGGGGGCCCGATGACTATGGCTACACCTTC
TRBJ2-7,.,.,TRBV6-6,CASSYPAGHSEEQYF,TGTGCCAGCAGTTACCCGGCAGGTCATTCAGAGGAGCAGTACTTC
TRBJ1-4,TRBD1,.,TRBV7-6,CASSPGTGDKKLFF,TGTGCCAGCAGCCCCGGGACAGGAGACAAAAAACTGTTTTTT
TRBJ2-2,.,.,TRBV4-1,CASSQDRQGNTGELFF,TGCGCCAGCAGCCAAGATCGGCAGGGAAACACCGGGGAGCTGTTTTTT
TRBJ1-2,TRBD1,.,TRBV7-9,CASSLGQGDYGYTF,TGTGCCAGCAGTTTGGGACAGGGGGACTATGGCTACACCTTC
TRBJ2-7,.,.,TRBV6-5,CASSLLASYEQYF,TGTGCCAGCAGTTTACTAGCCTCCTACGAGCAGTACTTC
TRBJ2-7,TRBD2,.,TRBV7-2,CASGLAGVEQYF,TGTGCCAGCGGACTAGCGGGAGTGGAGCAGTACTTC
TRBJ2-7,.,.,TRBV6-1,CASERVLRSYEQYF,TGTGCCAGCGAACGTGTCCTGCGGAGCTACGAGCAGTACTTC
TRBJ2-7,TRBD2,.,TRBV2,CASMGIASGRAYEQYF,TGTGCCAGCATGGGGATCGCTAGCGGGAGAGCCTACGAGCAGTACTTC
TRBJ1-1,TRBD1,.,TRBV5-6,CASSPGQGVTEAFF,TGTGCCAGCAGCCCCGGACAGGGAGTCACTGAAGCTTTCTTT
TRBJ1-5,.,.,TRBV4-1,CASSPWTTAYNQPQHF,TGCGCCAGCAGCCCGTGGACGACAGCCTACAATCAGCCCCAGCATTTT
TRBJ2-5,.,once,TRBV7-9,CASKGEETQYF,TGTGCCAGCAAGGGAGAAGAGACCCAGTACTTC
TRBJ1-2,TRBD1,.,TRBV5-6,CASSLSRGPNGYTF,TGTGCCAGCAGCTTAAGCAGGGGGCCTAATGGCTACACCTTC
TRBJ2-5,.,.,TRBV6-1,CASSPGQTIQETQYF,TGTGCCAGCAGCCCCGGACAGACCATACAAGAGACCCAGTACTTC
TRBJ2-5,.,.,TRBV5-4,CASIVTGRGGQETQYF,TGTGCCAGCATCGTAACAGGCAGGGGTGGGCAAGAGACCCAGTACTTC
TRBJ1-5,.,.,TRBV2,CASSEGEGTQHF,TGTGCCAGCAGTGAGGGCGAGGGGACCCAGCATTTT
TRBJ2-2,.,.,TRBV5-1,CASSWDTGELFF,TGCGCCAGCAGCTGGGACACCGGGGAGCTGTTTTTT
TRBJ1-2,.,.,TRBV10-1,CASSETGGFGYTF,TGCGCCAGCAGTGAAACAGGAGGGTTTGGCTACACCTTC
TRBJ2-3,.,.,TRBV25-1,CASSRGRTDTQYF,TGTGCCAGCAGTCGGGGCCGCACAGATACGCAGTATTTT
TRBJ1-2,.,.,TRBV6-1,CASRAGPNLYGYTF,TGTGCCAGCAGGGCGGGGCCTAACCTCTATGGCTACACCTTC
TRBJ2-7,.,.,TRBV7-8,CASSLVGSGYEQYF,TGTGCCAGCAGCTTAGTTGGTAGCGGTTACGAGCAGTACTTC
TRBJ2-1,.,.,TRBV2,CASSDTHRGSNEQFF,TGTGCCAGCAGTGACACACACCGGGGTAGCAATGAGCAGTTCTTC
TRBJ2-3,TRBD2,.,TRBV5-1,CASSWTLAAKTDTQYF,TGCGCCAGCAGCTGGACGCTAGCGGCCAAAACAGATACGCAGTATTTT
TRBJ1-2,.,.,TRBV6-1,CASSAGQYYGYTF,TGTGCCAGCAGTGCTGGACAGTACTATGGCTACACCTTC
TRBJ2-1,TRBD2,.,TRBV7-8,CASSLASGRNEQFF,TGTGCCAGCAGCTTAGCGAGCGGGAGAAATGAGCAGTTCTTC